This T cell receptor beta chain was observed in a study of T cell changes during pregnancy in multiple sclerosis. Here immunoSEQ multiplex PCR was the method, and the copy in TCRdb shows in-frame clones only, minus some. This sample has about 70,000 clones, with about 95% found just once. Germline V lookup: CDR1 MNHEY, CDR2 SVGAGI. Trimming pared 0 bases from V and 4 bases from J, leaving 9 bases between. The CDR3 is 14 amino acids. The specimen comprised peripheral blood, sampled in the third trimester of pregnancy. This clonotype was obtained from a female donor with multiple sclerosis, enrolled in a pregnancy study. The chain links TRBV6-5 to TRBJ1-2; TRBD1 might be the D (6 bases). The CDR3 nucleotides are TGTGCCAGCAGTTACTCTGGGACACTCTATGGCTACACCTTC. It is translated as CASSYSGTLYGYTF.